The 5 T cell receptor beta chains below all came from one sample that was sequenced in a study of OX40 agonist ivuxolimab in advanced cancers. The table came from immunoSEQ multiplex PCR; TCRdb's copy has only in-frame clones and leaves some out. The table shows approximately 62,000 clones, with 80% to 95% occurring only once. The sample in question was CD4+ or CD8+ T cells sorted from blood, obtained in a trial of the OX40 agonist ivuxolimab. Receptors were obtained from an adult with an advanced solid tumor such as melanoma, head and neck, liver or kidney cancer.

The chain uses TRBV7-2 and TRBJ2-5; D gene uncertain. Germline V gives CDR1 SGHTA, CDR2 FQGNSA. Trimming took 4 bases from V and 2 from J, leaving 14 bases between them. This CDR3 comprises 15 residues. The CDR3 DNA reads as TGTGCCAGCAGCTCCTTCGCGGTTCGGCAAGAGACCCAGTACTTC. The encoded protein is CASSSFAVRQETQYF.

The V and J genes are TRBV6-5 and TRBJ2-5, with TRBD2 as a possible D gene (6 bases). With 6 bases removed from V and 1 base from J, the gap between germline ends came to 9 bases. There are 13 residues in the CDR3. The V gene's germline CDR1 is MNHEY and CDR2 SVGAGI. The CDR3 DNA reads as TGTGCCAGCAGGGAACTAGCCCAAGAGACCCAGTACTTC. The encoded protein is CASRELAQETQYF.

The table lists this clone with a count of one. This chain links TRBV4-2 with TRBJ1-1; tentatively, D is TRBD1 (6 bases). The germline V gene has CDR1 LGHNA and CDR2 YNFKEQ. Between the trimmed V and J ends, which lost 0 bases and 1 base, there was a span of 12 bases. This CDR3 has 16 amino acids. The CDR3 DNA follows: TGTGCCAGCAGCCAAGACTTACAGGGAAGGAACACTGAAGCTTTCTTT. It is translated as CASSQDLQGRNTEAFF.

This chain links TRBV11-2 with TRBJ2-7; 7 bases are shared with TRBD1. This CDR3 contains 14 residues. CDR1 and CDR2 (germline): SGHAT, FQNNGV. Unmatched junction bases numbered 6, after V lost 3 bases and J lost 4 bases. The CDR3 coding sequence is TGTGCCAGCAGCTTGGAAGGGGGCTGGTACGAGCAGTACTTC. Protein product: CASSLEGGWYEQYF. Using reference TRBV11-2 and TRBJ2-7 for the parts outside the CDR3, the full variable domain is EAGVAQSPRYKIIEKRQSVAFWCNPISGHATLYWYQQILGQGPKLLIQFQNNGVVDDSQLPKDRFSAERLKGVDSTLKIQPAKLEDSAVYLCASSLEGGWYEQYFGPGTRLTVT.

The chain carries TRBV27 and TRBJ2-7; D is ambiguous. V shed 2 bases and J shed 3 bases, with 8 bases lying between them. CDR1 MNHEY and CDR2 SMNVEV come from the germline V gene (reference sequence). This CDR3 region has 13 residues. The CDR3 reads CASSLLTLYEQYF. DNA for the CDR3: TGTGCCAGCAGTTTACTCACCCTCTACGAGCAGTACTTC.